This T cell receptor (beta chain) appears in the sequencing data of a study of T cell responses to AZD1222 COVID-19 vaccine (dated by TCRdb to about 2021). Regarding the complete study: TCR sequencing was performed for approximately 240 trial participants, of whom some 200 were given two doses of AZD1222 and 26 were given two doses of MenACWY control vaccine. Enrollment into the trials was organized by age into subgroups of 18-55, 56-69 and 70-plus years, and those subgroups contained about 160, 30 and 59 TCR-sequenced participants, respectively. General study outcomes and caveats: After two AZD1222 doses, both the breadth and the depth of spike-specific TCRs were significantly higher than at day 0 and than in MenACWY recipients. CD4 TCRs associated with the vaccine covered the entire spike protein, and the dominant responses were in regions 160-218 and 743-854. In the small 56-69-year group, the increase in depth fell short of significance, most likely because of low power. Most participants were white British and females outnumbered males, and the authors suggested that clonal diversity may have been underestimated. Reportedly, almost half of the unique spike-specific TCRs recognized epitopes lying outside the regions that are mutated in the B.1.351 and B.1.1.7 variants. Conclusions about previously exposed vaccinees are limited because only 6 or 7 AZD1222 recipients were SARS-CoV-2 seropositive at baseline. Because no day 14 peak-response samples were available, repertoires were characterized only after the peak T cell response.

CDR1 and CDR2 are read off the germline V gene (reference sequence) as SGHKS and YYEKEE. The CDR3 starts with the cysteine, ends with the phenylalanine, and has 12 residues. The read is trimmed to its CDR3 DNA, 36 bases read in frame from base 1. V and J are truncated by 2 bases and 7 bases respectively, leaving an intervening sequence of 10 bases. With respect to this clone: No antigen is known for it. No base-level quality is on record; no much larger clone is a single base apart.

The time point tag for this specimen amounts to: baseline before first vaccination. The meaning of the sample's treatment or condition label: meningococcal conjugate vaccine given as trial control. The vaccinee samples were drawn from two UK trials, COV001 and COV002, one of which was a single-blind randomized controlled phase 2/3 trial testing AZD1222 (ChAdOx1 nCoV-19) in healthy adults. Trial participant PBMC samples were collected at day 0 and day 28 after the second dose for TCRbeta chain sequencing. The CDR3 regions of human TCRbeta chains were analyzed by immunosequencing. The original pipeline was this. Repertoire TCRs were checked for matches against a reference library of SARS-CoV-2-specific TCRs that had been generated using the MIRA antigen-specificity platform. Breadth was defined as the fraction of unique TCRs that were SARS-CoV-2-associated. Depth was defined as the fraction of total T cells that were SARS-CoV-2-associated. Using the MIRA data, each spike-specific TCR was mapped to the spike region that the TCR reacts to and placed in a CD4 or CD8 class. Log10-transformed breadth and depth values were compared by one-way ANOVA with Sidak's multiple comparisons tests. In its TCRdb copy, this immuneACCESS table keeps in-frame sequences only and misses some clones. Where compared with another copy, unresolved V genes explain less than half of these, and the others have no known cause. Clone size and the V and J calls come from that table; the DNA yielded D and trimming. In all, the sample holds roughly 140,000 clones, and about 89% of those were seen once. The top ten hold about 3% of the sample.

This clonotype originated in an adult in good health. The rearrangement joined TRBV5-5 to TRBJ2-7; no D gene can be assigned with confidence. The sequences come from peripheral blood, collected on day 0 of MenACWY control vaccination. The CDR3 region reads CASSLGSREQYF. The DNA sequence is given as TGTGCCAGCAGCTTAGGGTCCCGTGAGCAGTACTTC.